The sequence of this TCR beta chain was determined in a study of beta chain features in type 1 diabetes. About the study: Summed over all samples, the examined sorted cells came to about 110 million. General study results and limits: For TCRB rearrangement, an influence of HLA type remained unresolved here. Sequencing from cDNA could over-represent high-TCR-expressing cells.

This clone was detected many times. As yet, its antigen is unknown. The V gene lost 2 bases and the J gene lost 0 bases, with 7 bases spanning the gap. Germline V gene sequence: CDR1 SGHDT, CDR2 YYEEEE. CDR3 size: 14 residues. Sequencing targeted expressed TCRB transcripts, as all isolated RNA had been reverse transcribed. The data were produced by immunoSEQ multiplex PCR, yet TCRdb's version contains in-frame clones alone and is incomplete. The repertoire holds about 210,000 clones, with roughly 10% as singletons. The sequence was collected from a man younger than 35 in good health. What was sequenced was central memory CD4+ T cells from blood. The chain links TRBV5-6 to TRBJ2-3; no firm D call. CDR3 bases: TGTGCCAGCAGCTTCGGTGCTAGCACAGATACGCAGTATTTT. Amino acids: CASSFGASTDTQYF.